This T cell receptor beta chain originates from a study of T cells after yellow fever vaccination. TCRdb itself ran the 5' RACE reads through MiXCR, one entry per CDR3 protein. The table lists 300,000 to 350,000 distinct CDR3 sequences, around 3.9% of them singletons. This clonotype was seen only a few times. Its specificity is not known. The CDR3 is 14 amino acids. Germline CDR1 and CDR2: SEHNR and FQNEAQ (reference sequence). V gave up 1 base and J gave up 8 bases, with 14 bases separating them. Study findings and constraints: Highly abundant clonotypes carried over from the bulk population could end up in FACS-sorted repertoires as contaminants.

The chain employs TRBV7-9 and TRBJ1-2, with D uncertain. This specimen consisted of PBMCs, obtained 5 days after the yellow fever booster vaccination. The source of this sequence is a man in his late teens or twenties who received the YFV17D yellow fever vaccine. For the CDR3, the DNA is TGTGCCAGCAGCTTAGTCGGCCAGGTCGGGGGCTACACCTTC. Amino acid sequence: CASSLVGQVGGYTF.